This paragraph reports one TCR beta chain. As yet, its antigen is unknown. The data derive from a study of siplizumab effects on memory and regulatory T cells. Study observations and caveats: Alloreactive sequences traceable to unstimulated CD4+ memory cells declined significantly under siplizumab.

Assaying covered 100,000 or so TCR templates per sample. Profiled with immunoSEQ multiplex PCR; TCRdb holds only in-frame clones, not every one. The table shows about 990 clones, with about 78% occurring only once. It was at 37°C and for five to seven days that the mixed lymphocyte reaction cells were cocultured. CFSE-labelled responders and Violet Dye-labelled stimulators, both PBMCs, were mixed 1:1. The V gene end was trimmed by 6 bases and the J gene end by 3 bases; junction bases not matched to a gene: 8. The CDR3 extends over 16 amino acids. Germline lookup yields CDR1 LNHDA and CDR2 SQIVND (reference sequence).

The sequence derives from a human donor in good health; the cells came from an allogeneic mixed lymphocyte reaction. The material sequenced was CFSE-low (dividing) CD8+ T cells sorted from an allogeneic mixed lymphocyte reaction. This sequence joins TRBV19 and TRBJ2-1; 10 bases agree with TRBD1. Written as DNA, the CDR3 is TGTGCCAGTAGGCCACCGTGGGACAGGGGCTACAATGAGCAGTTCTTC. Its protein product is CASRPPWDRGYNEQFF.